This T cell receptor (beta chain) was sequenced in a study of blood T cell repertoires in COVID-19. Study overall: The study drew acute and convalescent COVID-19 samples from the United States, Italy and Spain.

Assay: immunoSEQ multiplex PCR; the TCRdb copy retains only in-frame clones and omits some. The sample holds roughly 70,000 clones, roughly 80% seen once. The V and J ends lost 3 bases and 5 bases respectively, with 16 bases between them. Germline V gene lookup returns CDR1 DFQATT and CDR2 SNEGSKA (reference sequence). The CDR3 totals 14 residues. The V and J genes are TRBV20-1 and TRBJ2-5; a weak D match, TRBD1 (5 bases). The clonotype originates from a man in his 70s who had recovered from COVID-19. Input material: peripheral blood. This CDR3 reads CSASAVQGLETQYF. The CDR3 DNA sequence: TGCAGTGCTAGTGCGGTCCAGGGTTTGGAGACCCAGTACTTC.